The 3 T cell receptor beta chains reported below all come from one sample, sequenced in a study of T cells in tuberculosis. The assay was immunoSEQ multiplex PCR, and TCRdb's table has in-frame clones only and misses some. The sample contains about 40,000 clones, 85% to 95% of which appear only once. The sample was PBMCs. These receptors were taken from a donor between 10 and 29 years old with latent tuberculosis or without tuberculosis infection. Some clones in this sample may be carry-over from other donors' samples.

This clone was seen only once. V gene TRBV27 combines with J gene TRBJ2-7; 7 bases are shared with TRBD2. The V segment lost 1 base and the J segment 0 bases; nucleotides outside the gene matches: 3. Germline loops: CDR1 MNHEY, CDR2 SMNVEV (reference sequence). The CDR3 is made up of 15 amino acids. CDR3 DNA: TGTGCCAGCAGTTTATACCAGCGGGGCTCCTACGAGCAGTACTTC. Its translation is CASSLYQRGSYEQYF.

The chain links TRBV19 to TRBJ1-1; 8 bases agree with TRBD1. Per the germline V gene, CDR1 is LNHDA and CDR2 is SQIVND (reference sequence). This CDR3 has 15 residues. V dropped 4 bases and J dropped 0; count of bases not matched to a gene: 4. In DNA form, the CDR3 reads TGTGCCAGTAGTACTGGACAGGGACTGAACACTGAAGCTTTCTTT. Amino acid sequence: CASSTGQGLNTEAFF.

The chain uses TRBV4-3 and TRBJ2-3; 9 positions agree with TRBD2. This CDR3 has 17 amino acids. J gave up 5 bases and V 0 bases, and 9 bases lay outside the gene matches. Germline V gene lookup returns CDR1 LGHNA and CDR2 YSLEER. Here the CDR3 DNA reads TGCGCCAGCAGCCAAGACAGGGCGGGGGGGCTGAAAGATACGCAGTATTTT. This codes for CASSQDRAGGLKDTQYF.